This TCR beta chain was obtained from a study of shared clonotypes between healthy human individuals. Study-wide points: Clonotype sharing across donors was expected to vary with sequencing depth.

Libraries were prepared by immunoSEQ multiplex PCR; TCRdb keeps only in-frame clonotypes and omits some of them. The sample yields 2,500,000 or so clones, roughly 92% seen once. Turning to this clone: Its cognate antigen is unknown.

The CDR3 contains 13 residues. V was shortened by 3 bases and J by 4 bases, with 6 bases between the two germline ends. Germline-derived CDR1 and CDR2 are LNHNV and YYDKDF (reference sequence). Partitioning of CD4+ cells yielded a CD45RA+ naive subset and a CD45RA-negative memory subset. The sequence came from a man between 18 and 29 years old in good health. The sample was naive CD4+ T cells sorted from blood. Subset noted: CD45RA+ positively selected. This chain connects TRBV15 to TRBJ1-4, with D unclear. This CDR3 reads CATSRTDNEKLFF. The CDR3 nucleotides are TGTGCCACCAGCAGGACTGATAATGAAAAACTGTTTTTT.